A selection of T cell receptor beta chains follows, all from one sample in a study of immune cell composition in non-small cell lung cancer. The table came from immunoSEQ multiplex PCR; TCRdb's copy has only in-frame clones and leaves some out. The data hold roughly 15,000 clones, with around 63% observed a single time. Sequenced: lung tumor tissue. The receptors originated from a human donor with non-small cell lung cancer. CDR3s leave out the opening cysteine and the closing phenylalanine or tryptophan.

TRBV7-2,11,ASSLVSGREQY
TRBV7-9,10,ASSLEGGPQY
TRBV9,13,ASSATSGGADRWY
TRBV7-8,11,ASSLESGSPLH
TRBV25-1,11,ASRADLRYGYT
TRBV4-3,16,ASSQDKGQGLLTQGYT
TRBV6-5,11,ASRMTGVYEQY
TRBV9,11,ASSVRGSGELF
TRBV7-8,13,ASRLGTVNTGELF
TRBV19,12,ASSIVGAWTEAF
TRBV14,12,ASSPTGVWETQY
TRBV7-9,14,ASSLALAGTYNEQF
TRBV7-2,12,ASSSNRGSYEQY
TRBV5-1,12,ASSLGQPNEKLF
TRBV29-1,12,SVEDGLAGKTQY
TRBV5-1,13,ASSSRQGARDEQF
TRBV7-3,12,ASSLTGADTEAF
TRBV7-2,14,ASSSRTGARGYGYT
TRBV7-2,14,ASSLRAGGVGYGYT
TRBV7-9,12,ASRIRQGGTEAF
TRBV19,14,ASSIARTGRTDTQY
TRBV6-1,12,ASTTGQFEEKLF
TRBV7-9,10,ASSFSGYGYT
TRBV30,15,AWSEKAGGPYRETQY
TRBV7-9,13,ASSTRQGGYNEQF
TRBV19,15,ASSIGVTRDRNTEAF
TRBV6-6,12,ASSRQGYNSPLH
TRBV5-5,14,ASSLDPLGSYNEQF
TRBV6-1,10,ASSFDRRGYT
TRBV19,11,ATSTGVNYGYT
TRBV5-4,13,ASTAGLSGDDTQY
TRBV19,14,ATLVRASGGADTQY
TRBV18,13,ASSPQGSTSTEAF
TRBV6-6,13,ASSPLGARSTEAF
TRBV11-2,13,ASSFAWRSTDTQY
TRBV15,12,ATSRFGIGQPQH
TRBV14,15,ASSQDLWLGGYNEQF
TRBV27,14,ASSSPTQGNNYGYT
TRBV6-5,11,ASSRYRSETQY
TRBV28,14,ASSLIPGSRNTEAF
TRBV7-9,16,ASKRTTAPISEQETQY
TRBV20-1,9,SASQREKLF
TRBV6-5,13,ASSYRTGGGGTQY
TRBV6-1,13,ASSEPIGGNQPQH
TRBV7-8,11,ASRSDSSYEQY
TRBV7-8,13,ASSAQPGSGTEAF
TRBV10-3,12,ATGSGTGVTEAF
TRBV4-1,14,ASSPIDRGLYTEAF
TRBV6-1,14,ASSVSLGAANQPQH
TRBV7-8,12,ASSFGRGNTEAF
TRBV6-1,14,ASSEGGWQGTQPQH
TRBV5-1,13,ASSLGQGQNSPLH